A single sample gave rise to the 24 T cell receptor beta chains below, sequenced in a study of Graves' ophthalmopathy and Graves' hyperthyroidism. TCR beta CDR3 regions were amplified from RNA transcripts. After a first-round RT-PCR with HTBI primers, a second-round multiplex PCR was run. TCRdb passed the multiplex PCR reads through MiXCR, listing each CDR3 protein once. Altogether approximately 160,000 distinct CDR3 sequences are present, roughly two fifths being singletons, with the ten largest covering about 8.2%. The sequencing sample was made of peripheral blood. The receptors derive from a man between 25 and 39 years old with Graves' ophthalmopathy.

This clonotype came up once. This chain connects TRBV12-3 or TRBV12-4 to TRBJ1-5, with D possibly TRBD1 on 5 matching bases. This CDR3 contains 15 residues. The V and J ends lost 7 bases and 5 bases respectively, with 18 bases between them. The CDR3 region is CASKFVGLQDQPQHF. The DNA for the CDR3 is TGTGCCAGCAAATTTGTTGGGCTACAGGATCAGCCCCAGCATTTT.

This clonotype was detected ten times or more. This chain connects TRBV28 to TRBJ1-5; no firm D call. Germline CDR1 reads MDHEN; CDR2 reads SYDVKM. V was pared by 3 bases and J by 6 bases, with 21 bases between. This CDR3 spans 17 amino acids. CDR3 region: CASSFGRGGKLFQPQHF. CDR3 in DNA: TGTGCCAGCAGTTTCGGGCGGGGAGGGAAATTGTTTCAGCCCCAGCATTTT.

This clonotype was observed at least ten times. The J gene is TRBJ1-6, the V gene TRBV6-1; no clear D. There are 15 residues in the CDR3. Germline loops: CDR1 MNHNS, CDR2 SASEGT. Trimming took off 4 bases at V and 4 bases at J, with 11 bases between the two ends. The CDR3 protein is CASSGLVGYNSPLHF. The CDR3 DNA sequence: TGTGCCAGCAGTGGACTGGTGGGGTATAATTCACCCCTCCACTTT.

This clonotype was seen a few times. Written as DNA, the CDR3 is TGTGCCAGCAGCTGGGAAACTGGAAACACCATATATTTT. It yields the protein CASSWETGNTIYF. The gene calls are TRBV7-9 and TRBJ1-3, with no clear D. CDR3 length: 13 amino acids. V was trimmed by 4 bases and J by 2 bases, leaving 6 bases between them. From germline, CDR1 is SEHNR and CDR2 FQNEAQ (reference sequence).

The gene calls are TRBV2 and TRBJ2-5; TRBD1 matches at 7 bases. Germline V CDR1 and CDR2: SNHLY, FYNNEI. V dropped 6 bases and J dropped 5; count of bases not matched to a gene: 9. This CDR3 has 14 residues. DNA for the CDR3: TGTGCCAGCAGCACTCAACAGGGGCGGGAGACCCAGTACTTC. Translation: CASSTQQGRETQYF. Based on the CDR3 plus reference TRBV2 and TRBJ2-5, the full variable domain is EPEVTQTPSHQVTQMGQEVILRCVPISNHLYFYWYRQILGQKVEFLVSFYNNEISEKSEIFDDQFSVERPDGSNFTLKIRSTKLEDSAMYFCASSTQQGRETQYFGPGTRLLVL.

The sample holds one count of this clonotype. The rearrangement joins TRBV7-8 to TRBJ1-2, with D unclear. Germline loops: CDR1 SGHVS, CDR2 FQNEAQ. CDR3 size: 13 residues. V lost 3 bases, J lost 7 bases, and 12 bases lay in between. This CDR3 reads CASSLFREGGYTF. The CDR3 nucleotides are TGTGCCAGCAGCTTGTTTAGGGAGGGTGGCTACACCTTC.

This clonotype was found many times. The CDR3 DNA reads as TGTGCCAGCAGTGAAAGTAAGGGAAGCTATGGCTACACCTTC. It yields the protein CASSESKGSYGYTF. The genes are TRBV2 and TRBJ1-2; D is uncertain. Per the germline V gene, CDR1 is SNHLY and CDR2 is FYNNEI. The ends were cut back, 2 bases at V and 4 bases at J, with 11 bases in the middle. The CDR3 length is 14 residues.

This clonotype was counted many times. The chain recombines TRBV7-8 with TRBJ2-7; TRBD1 agrees at 7 bases. CDR3 length equals 15 residues. Germline trimming cut 5 bases from V and 0 bases from J; bases unmatched to any gene: 7. Per the germline V gene, CDR1 is SGHVS and CDR2 is FQNEAQ. This CDR3 reads CASSPTGRGSYEQYF. The CDR3 bases are TGTGCCAGCAGCCCGACAGGGCGAGGCTCCTACGAGCAGTACTTC.

This clonotype turned up a few times. The chain uses TRBV12-3 or TRBV12-4 and TRBJ2-7, with a possible D match to TRBD1 (5 bases). With 6 bases removed from V and 4 bases from J, the gap between germline ends came to 16 bases. This CDR3 is 14 amino acids long. Here the CDR3 DNA reads TGTGCCAGCAGACCCACGAATGACAGATACGAGCAGTACTTC. This gives the protein CASRPTNDRYEQYF.

There are a few counts of this clonotype. The chain employs TRBV24-1 and TRBJ1-5, with D possibly being TRBD1 (6 bases). Germline CDR1 KGHDR, CDR2 SFDVKD. The CDR3 spans 14 residues. Deletions cut 4 bases from V and 1 base from J, with 7 bases between. The CDR3 here is CATSEGTSNQPQHF. The CDR3 coding sequence is TGTGCCACCAGTGAAGGGACAAGCAATCAGCCCCAGCATTTT.

This clonotype has ten or more counts. The rearrangement links TRBV6-2 or TRBV6-3 to TRBJ2-6; D possibly corresponds to TRBD1 (5 bases). This CDR3 is built from 15 residues. Germline V gives CDR1 MNHEY, CDR2 SVGEGT. With 6 bases removed from V and 1 base from J, the gap between germline ends came to 10 bases. The CDR3 protein is CASSVQGSGANVLTF. The CDR3 DNA reads TGTGCCAGCAGCGTCCAGGGATCTGGGGCCAACGTCCTGACTTTC.

This clonotype was seen ten or more times. The chain links TRBV3-1 to TRBJ2-7; D is perhaps TRBD1 (6 bases). The CDR3 length is 12 residues. Trimming took 8 bases from V and 2 from J, leaving 10 bases between them. In germline, CDR1 is LGHDT, CDR2 YNNKEL (reference sequence). CDR3 amino acids: CASQGTTYEQYF. CDR3 sequence (DNA): TGTGCCAGCCAGGGGACCACCTACGAGCAGTACTTC.

This clonotype showed up just a few times. The chain couples TRBV12-3 or TRBV12-4 to TRBJ1-5, with D possibly matching TRBD1 (5 bases). CDR3 length equals 12 residues. Trimming cost V 5 bases and J 4 bases, with 6 bases left between them. The CDR3 DNA is TGTGCCAGCAGTGGACAAAATCAGCCCCAGCATTTT. The encoded protein is CASSGQNQPQHF.

This clonotype has a count of ten or more. The chain is built from TRBV12-3 or TRBV12-4 and TRBJ1-1, with a tentative D call TRBD1 (5 bases). V shed 5 bases and J shed 8 bases, with 15 bases lying between them. CDR3 length equals 13 residues. The CDR3 sequence: CASSIRDLREAFF. DNA of the CDR3: TGTGCCAGCAGTATCCGGGACCTCAGGGAAGCTTTCTTT.

This clonotype was seen at least ten times. J is TRBJ1-1 and V is TRBV27; 7 bases are shared with TRBD1. This CDR3 region has 16 residues. Germline V gives CDR1 MNHEY, CDR2 SMNVEV (reference sequence). Trimming took 6 bases from V and 0 from J; bases not matched to a gene: 10. CDR3 sequence (DNA): TGTGCCAGCAGCCCCCTTTACGGACAGGTGAACACTGAAGCTTTCTTT. The encoded protein is CASSPLYGQVNTEAFF.

V is TRBV6-1 and J is TRBJ1-1; maybe TRBD1 (5 bases). V lost 5 bases to trimming and J lost 1 base, with 17 bases between them. Germline V gene data show CDR1 as MNHNS and CDR2 as SASEGT. The CDR3 runs to 16 residues. CDR3 residues: CASSPPWGTANTEAFF. CDR3 bases: TGTGCCAGCAGTCCACCTTGGGGGACCGCGAACACTGAAGCTTTCTTT.

The rearrangement links TRBV7-2 to TRBJ1-1, with D possibly matching TRBD1 (6 bases). CDR3 length: 14 residues. V shed 6 bases and J shed 8 bases, with 19 bases lying between them. Germline values: CDR1 SGHTA, CDR2 FQGNSA. The CDR3 DNA follows: TGTGCCAGCAGACGAATAGACAGGCCGTCGGAAGCTTTCTTT. This codes for CASRRIDRPSEAFF.

This clonotype was found many times. The V call is TRBV7-8, the J call TRBJ1-2; perhaps TRBD1 as D (5 bases). This CDR3 region has 13 residues. In germline, CDR1 is SGHVS, CDR2 FQNEAQ. Trimming removed 4 bases from V and 3 bases from J, with 9 bases in between. Written as DNA, the CDR3 is TGTGCCAGCAGCTCTCGACAGTACTATGGCTACACCTTC. Amino acid sequence: CASSSRQYYGYTF.

This clonotype showed up many times. The chain's CDR3 is CASSVYEQYF. CDR3 DNA sequence: TGTGCCAGCAGCGTCTACGAGCAGTACTTC. The J gene is TRBJ2-7, the V gene TRBV2; D gene uncertain. Per germline, CDR1 SNHLY and CDR2 FYNNEI. CDR3 length equals 10 residues. Deletions cut 6 bases from V and 3 bases from J, with 3 bases between.

This clonotype was recorded many times. The chain carries TRBV28 and TRBJ1-1; tentatively, D is TRBD1 (6 bases). The germline CDR1 and CDR2 sequences are MDHEN and SYDVKM. The CDR3 contains 12 residues. Between the trimmed V and J ends, which lost 4 bases and 11 bases, there was a span of 14 bases. The DNA for the CDR3 is TGTGCCAGCAGTTGGGGGGGGCATGGCGCTTTCTTT. As protein: CASSWGGHGAFF.

The rearrangement uses TRBV27 and TRBJ2-5; D gene ambiguous. CDR1 MNHEY and CDR2 SMNVEV come from the germline V gene (reference sequence). V was shortened by 4 bases and J by 5 bases, with 14 bases between the two germline ends. CDR3 length: 14 residues. The CDR3 spells CASSSSRNGETQYF. The CDR3 DNA follows: TGTGCCAGCAGTTCCTCTAGGAATGGGGAGACCCAGTACTTC.

This chain uses TRBV28 with TRBJ2-7; D possibly corresponds to TRBD1 (6 bases). The CDR3 covers 13 residues. Germline CDR1 is MDHEN and CDR2 is SYDVKM. Trimming removed 4 bases from V and 3 bases from J, with 10 bases in between. In nucleotides, the CDR3 is TGTGCCAGCAGTTGGGAACAGGGCTACGAGCAGTACTTC. Translated, it gives CASSWEQGYEQYF. Full variable domain (rest looked up from reference TRBV28 and TRBJ2-7): DVKVTQSSRYLVKRTGEKVFLECVQDMDHENMFWYRQDPGLGLRLIYFSYDVKMKEKGDIPEGYSVSREKKERFSLILESASTNQTSMYLCASSWEQGYEQYFGPGTRLTVT.

There are many counts of this clonotype. This chain joins TRBV6-5 and TRBJ2-7, with 8 nucleotides matching TRBD1. CDR1 is MNHEY and CDR2 is SVGAGI in the germline V gene. V lost 8 bases to trimming and J lost 3 bases; unmatched junction nucleotides: 9. This CDR3 comprises 14 residues. CDR3 sequence: CASLDRDSYYEQYF. CDR3 nucleotides: TGTGCCAGCCTGGACAGGGATAGCTACTACGAGCAGTACTTC.

The V and J genes are TRBV7-8 and TRBJ2-5, with 10 positions matching TRBD1. CDR1 and CDR2 from the germline V gene are SGHVS and FQNEAQ. The CDR3 sequence is 14 residues long. Trimming removed 4 bases from V and 9 bases from J; junction bases left unmatched: 8. The CDR3 protein is CASSYPGQGWAQYF. The CDR3 DNA reads TGTGCCAGCAGCTATCCGGGACAGGGGTGGGCCCAGTACTTC.